The entry below describes one T cell receptor beta chain. Antigen unknown. Donors came from a validation cohort of some 110 subjects, distinct from the first 666-subject cohort. This CDR3 has 14 amino acids. From germline, CDR1 is MNHEY and CDR2 SMNVEV (reference sequence). Trimming stripped 9 bases from V and 0 bases from J, with 13 bases between. This sample is part of a study of cytomegalovirus exposure and HLA in healthy donors. Study findings and constraints: Many donors carried some public TCRs, although rarity characterized most TCR sequences. Under in vitro conditions, a few CMV-associated chains were confirmed as specific for CMV antigens. Cytomegalovirus association was assigned to about 150 TCR beta chains.

This table comes from immunoSEQ multiplex PCR, and its TCRdb copy is limited to in-frame clones, with some not included. The sample gives about 74,000 clones, approximately 94% of which show up once; less than 2% is in the top ten. The sequenced sample was PBMCs. This receptor was taken from a woman aged 18 to 35 in good health and CMV-seropositive. This rearrangement joins TRBV27 to TRBJ2-3; perhaps TRBD1 as D (5 bases). This CDR3 is CASRVQVSTDTQYF. For the CDR3, the DNA is TGTGCCAGTAGAGTACAGGTGAGCACAGATACGCAGTATTTT.